The T cell receptor beta chain under discussion was sequenced for a study of stem cell transplantation in POMP-related autoinflammatory disease. Germline CDR1 reads SGHRS; CDR2 reads YFSETQ. V was pared by 3 bases and J by 0 bases, with 15 bases between. The CDR3 length is 16 residues. The method was immunoSEQ multiplex PCR; TCRdb's version includes in-frame clones alone and lacks a portion of them. The table shows tens of thousands of clones, with more than 75% occurring only once. The chain is built from TRBV5-1 and TRBJ1-1, with a tentative D call TRBD1 (5 bases). The receptor was isolated from a human patient with POMP-related autoinflammation and immune dysregulation (PRAID). A share of the T cells may be of graft donor origin. Sample: CD4+ T cells from PBMCs, taken after stem cell transplantation. CDR3 region: CASSSDGRGVNTEAFF. The CDR3 coding sequence is TGCGCCAGCAGCTCGGATGGGAGGGGCGTGAACACTGAAGCTTTCTTT.